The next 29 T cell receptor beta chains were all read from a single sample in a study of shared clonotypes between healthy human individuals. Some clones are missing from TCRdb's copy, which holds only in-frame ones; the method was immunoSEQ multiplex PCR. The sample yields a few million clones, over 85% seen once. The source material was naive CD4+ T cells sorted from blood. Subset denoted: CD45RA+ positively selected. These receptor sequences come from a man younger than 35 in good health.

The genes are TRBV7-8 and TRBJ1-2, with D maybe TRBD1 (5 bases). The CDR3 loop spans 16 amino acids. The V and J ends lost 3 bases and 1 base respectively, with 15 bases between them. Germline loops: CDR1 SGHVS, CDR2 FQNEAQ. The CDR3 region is CASSLGTVFLNYGYTF. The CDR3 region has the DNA TGTGCCAGCAGCTTGGGGACGGTTTTTCTTAACTATGGCTACACCTTC.

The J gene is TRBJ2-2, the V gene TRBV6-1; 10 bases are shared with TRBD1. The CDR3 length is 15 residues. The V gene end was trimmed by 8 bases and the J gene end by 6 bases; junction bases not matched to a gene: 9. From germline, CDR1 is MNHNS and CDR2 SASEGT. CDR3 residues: CASQLLGQGAGELFF. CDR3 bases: TGTGCCAGCCAATTATTAGGACAGGGGGCCGGGGAGCTGTTTTTT.

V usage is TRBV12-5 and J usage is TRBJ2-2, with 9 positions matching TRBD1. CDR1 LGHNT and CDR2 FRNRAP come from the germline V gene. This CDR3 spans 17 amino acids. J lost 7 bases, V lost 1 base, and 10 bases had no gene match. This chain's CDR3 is CASGLDLTGGSVGELFF. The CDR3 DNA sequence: TGTGCTAGTGGTTTGGATCTTACAGGGGGCTCGGTCGGGGAGCTGTTTTTT.

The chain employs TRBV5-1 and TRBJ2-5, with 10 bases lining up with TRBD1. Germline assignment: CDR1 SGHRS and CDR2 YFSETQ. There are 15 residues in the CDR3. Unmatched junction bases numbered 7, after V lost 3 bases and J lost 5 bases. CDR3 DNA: TGCGCCAGCAGCTCAGCCGGGACAGGGGCCGAGACCCAGTACTTC. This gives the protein CASSSAGTGAETQYF.

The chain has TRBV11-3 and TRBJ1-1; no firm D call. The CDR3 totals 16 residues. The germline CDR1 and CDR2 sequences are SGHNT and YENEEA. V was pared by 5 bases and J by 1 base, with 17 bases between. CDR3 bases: TGTGCCAGCAGCACATCCTTTGGTCGCGAGAACACTGAAGCTTTCTTT. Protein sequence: CASSTSFGRENTEAFF.

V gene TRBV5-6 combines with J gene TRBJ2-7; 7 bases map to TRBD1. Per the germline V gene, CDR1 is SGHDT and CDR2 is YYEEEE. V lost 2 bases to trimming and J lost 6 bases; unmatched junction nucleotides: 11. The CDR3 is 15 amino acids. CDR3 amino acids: CASSFRDRVLIEQYF. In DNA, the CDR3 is TGTGCCAGCAGCTTTAGAGACAGGGTGTTAATCGAGCAGTACTTC.

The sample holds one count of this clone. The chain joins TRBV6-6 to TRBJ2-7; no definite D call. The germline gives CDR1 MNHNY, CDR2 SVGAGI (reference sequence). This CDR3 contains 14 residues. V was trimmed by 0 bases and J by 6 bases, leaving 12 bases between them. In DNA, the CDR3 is TGTGCCAGCAGTTACTCCTCCCTCGTGCGCGAGCAGTACTTC. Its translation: CASSYSSLVREQYF.

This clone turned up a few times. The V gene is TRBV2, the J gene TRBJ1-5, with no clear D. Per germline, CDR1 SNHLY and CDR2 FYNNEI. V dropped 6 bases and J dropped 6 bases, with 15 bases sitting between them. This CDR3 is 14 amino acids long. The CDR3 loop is CASSVGWLGQPQHF. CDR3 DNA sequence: TGTGCCAGCAGCGTCGGTTGGTTGGGTCAGCCCCAGCATTTT.

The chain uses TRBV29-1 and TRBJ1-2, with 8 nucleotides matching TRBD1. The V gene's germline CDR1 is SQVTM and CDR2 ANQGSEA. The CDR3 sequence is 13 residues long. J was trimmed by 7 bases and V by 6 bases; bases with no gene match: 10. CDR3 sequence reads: CSVRPTGDGGYTF. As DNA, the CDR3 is TGCAGCGTCCGACCGACAGGGGATGGTGGCTACACCTTC.

The DNA for the CDR3 is TGTGCCTGGAGGGCAGGGTTACGCACAGATACGCAGTATTTT. Translation: CAWRAGLRTDTQYF. The rearrangement links TRBV30 to TRBJ2-3; D possibly corresponds to TRBD1 (5 bases). The CDR3 runs to 14 residues. V shed 3 bases and J shed 1 base, with 11 bases lying between them. Germline V gene lookup returns CDR1 GTSNPN and CDR2 SVGIG (reference sequence).

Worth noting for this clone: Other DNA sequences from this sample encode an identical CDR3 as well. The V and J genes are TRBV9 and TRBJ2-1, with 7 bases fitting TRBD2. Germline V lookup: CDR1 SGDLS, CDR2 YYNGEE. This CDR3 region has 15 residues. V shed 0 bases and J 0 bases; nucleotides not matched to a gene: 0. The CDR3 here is CASSVGGGSYNEQFF. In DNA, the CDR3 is TGTGCCAGCAGCGTAGGCGGGGGCTCCTACAATGAGCAGTTCTTC.

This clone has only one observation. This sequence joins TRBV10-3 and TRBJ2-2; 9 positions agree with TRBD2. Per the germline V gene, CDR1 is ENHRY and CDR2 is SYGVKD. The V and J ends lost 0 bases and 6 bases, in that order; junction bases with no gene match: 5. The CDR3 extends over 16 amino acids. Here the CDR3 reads CAISESGGRAAGELFF. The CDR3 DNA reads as TGTGCCATCAGTGAGTCTGGCGGGAGGGCGGCCGGGGAGCTGTTTTTT.

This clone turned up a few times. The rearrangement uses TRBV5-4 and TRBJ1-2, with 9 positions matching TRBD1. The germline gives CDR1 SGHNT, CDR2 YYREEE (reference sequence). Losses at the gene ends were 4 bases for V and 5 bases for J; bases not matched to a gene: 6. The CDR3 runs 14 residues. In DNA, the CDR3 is TGTGCCAGCAGCCGGGAGGGACAGGGTTATGGCTACACCTTC. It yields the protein CASSREGQGYGYTF.

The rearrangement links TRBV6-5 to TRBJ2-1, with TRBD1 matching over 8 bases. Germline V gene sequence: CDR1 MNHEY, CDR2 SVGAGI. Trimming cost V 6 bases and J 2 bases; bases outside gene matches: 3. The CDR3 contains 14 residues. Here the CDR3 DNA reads TGTGCCAGCAGCTCCAGGGGGCCCTACAATGAGCAGTTCTTC. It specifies CASSSRGPYNEQFF.

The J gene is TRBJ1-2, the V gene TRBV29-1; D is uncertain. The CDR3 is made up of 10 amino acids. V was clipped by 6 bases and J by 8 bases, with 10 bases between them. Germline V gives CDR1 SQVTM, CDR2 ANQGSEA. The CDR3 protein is CSVASMGYTF. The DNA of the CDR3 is TGCAGCGTGGCCAGTATGGGCTACACCTTC.

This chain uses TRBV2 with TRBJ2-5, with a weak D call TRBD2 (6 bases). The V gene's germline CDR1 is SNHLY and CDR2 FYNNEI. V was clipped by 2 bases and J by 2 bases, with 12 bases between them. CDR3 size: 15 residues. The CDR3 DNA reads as TGTGCCAGCAGTGAAAGGAGGGGCCGGCAAGAGACCCAGTACTTC. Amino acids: CASSERRGRQETQYF.

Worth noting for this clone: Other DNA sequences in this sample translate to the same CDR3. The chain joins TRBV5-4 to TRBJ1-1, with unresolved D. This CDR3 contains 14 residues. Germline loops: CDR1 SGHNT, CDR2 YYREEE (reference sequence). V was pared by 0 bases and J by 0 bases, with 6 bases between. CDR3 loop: CASSLDSLNTEAFF. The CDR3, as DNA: TGTGCCAGCAGCTTGGACAGTCTGAACACTGAAGCTTTCTTT.

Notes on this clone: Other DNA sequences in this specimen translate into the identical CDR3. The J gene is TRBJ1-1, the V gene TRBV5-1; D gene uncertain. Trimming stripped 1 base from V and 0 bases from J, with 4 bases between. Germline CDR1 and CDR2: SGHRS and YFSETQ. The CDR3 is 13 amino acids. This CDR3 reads CASSLRVNTEAFF. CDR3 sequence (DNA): TGCGCCAGCAGCTTGCGCGTGAACACTGAAGCTTTCTTT.

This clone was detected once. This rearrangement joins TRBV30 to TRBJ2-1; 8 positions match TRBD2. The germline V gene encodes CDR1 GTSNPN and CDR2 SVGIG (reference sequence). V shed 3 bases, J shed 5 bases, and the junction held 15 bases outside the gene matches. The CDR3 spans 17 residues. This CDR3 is CAWSVSLTSGSDNEQFF. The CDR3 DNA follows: TGTGCCTGGAGCGTCTCCCTTACTAGCGGCTCGGACAATGAGCAGTTCTTC.

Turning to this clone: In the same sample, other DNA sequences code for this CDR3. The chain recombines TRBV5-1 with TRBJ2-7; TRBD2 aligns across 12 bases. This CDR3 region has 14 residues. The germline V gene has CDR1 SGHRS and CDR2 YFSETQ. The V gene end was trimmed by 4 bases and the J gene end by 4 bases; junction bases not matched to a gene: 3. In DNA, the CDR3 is TGCGCCAGCAGCCTGACTAGCGGGGGTTACGAGCAGTACTTC. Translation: CASSLTSGGYEQYF.

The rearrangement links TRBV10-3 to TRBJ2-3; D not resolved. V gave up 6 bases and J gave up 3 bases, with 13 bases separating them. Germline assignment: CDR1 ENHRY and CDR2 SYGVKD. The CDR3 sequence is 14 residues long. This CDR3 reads CAISYQSGTDTQYF. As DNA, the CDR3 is TGTGCCATCAGCTATCAGTCTGGGACAGATACGCAGTATTTT.

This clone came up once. The CDR3 nucleotides read TGTGCCAGTAGTATGGGCGGAATGAATGGAAACACCATATATTTT. Translation gives CASSMGGMNGNTIYF. The chain has TRBV19 and TRBJ1-3; D is ambiguous. Germline CDR1 reads LNHDA; CDR2 reads SQIVND (reference sequence). V was cut by 3 bases and J by 3 bases, with 12 bases left in between. The CDR3 is made up of 15 amino acids.

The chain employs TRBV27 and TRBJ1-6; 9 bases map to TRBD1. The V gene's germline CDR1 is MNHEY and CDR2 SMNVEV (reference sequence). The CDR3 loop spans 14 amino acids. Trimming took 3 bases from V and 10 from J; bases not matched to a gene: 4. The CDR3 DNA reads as TGTGCCAGCAGTTTGTGGACAGGGGTCTCACCCCTCCACTTT. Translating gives CASSLWTGVSPLHF.

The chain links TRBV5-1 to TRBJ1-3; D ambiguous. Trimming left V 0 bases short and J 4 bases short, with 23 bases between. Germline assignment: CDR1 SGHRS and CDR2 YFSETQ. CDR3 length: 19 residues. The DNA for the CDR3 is TGCGCCAGCAGCTTGGAGTTTCATTTGGGCAACGAAAGGGGAAACACCATATATTTT. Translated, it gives CASSLEFHLGNERGNTIYF.

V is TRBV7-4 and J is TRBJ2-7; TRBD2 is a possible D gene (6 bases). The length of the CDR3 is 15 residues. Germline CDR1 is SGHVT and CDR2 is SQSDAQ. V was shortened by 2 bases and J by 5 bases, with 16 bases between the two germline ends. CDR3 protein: CASSLTSLRVHEQYF. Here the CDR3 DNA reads TGTGCCAGCAGCTTAACTAGCTTACGGGTCCACGAGCAGTACTTC.

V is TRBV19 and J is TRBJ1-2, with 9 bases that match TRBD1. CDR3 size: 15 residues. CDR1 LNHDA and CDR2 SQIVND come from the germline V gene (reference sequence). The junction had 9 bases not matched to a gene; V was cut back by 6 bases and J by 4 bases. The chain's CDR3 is CASSPQGAQVYGYTF. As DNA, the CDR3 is TGTGCCAGTAGCCCACAGGGGGCGCAGGTCTATGGCTACACCTTC. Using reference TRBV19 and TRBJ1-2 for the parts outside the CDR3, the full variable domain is DGGITQSPKYLFRKEGQNVTLSCEQNLNHDAMYWYRQDPGQGLRLIYYSQIVNDFQKGDIAEGYSVSREKKESFPLTVTSAQKNPTAFYLCASSPQGAQVYGYTFGSGTRLTVV.

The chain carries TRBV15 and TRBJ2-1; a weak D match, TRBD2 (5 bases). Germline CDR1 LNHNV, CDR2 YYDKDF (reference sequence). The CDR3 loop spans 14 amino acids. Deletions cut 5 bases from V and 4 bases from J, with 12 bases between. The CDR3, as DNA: TGTGCCACCAGCTTTAGCGATACTTACAATGAGCAGTTCTTC. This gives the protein CATSFSDTYNEQFF.

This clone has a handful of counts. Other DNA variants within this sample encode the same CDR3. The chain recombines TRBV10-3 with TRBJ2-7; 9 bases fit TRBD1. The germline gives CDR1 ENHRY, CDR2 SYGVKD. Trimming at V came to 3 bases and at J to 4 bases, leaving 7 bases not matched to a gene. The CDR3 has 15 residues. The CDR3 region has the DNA TGTGCCATCAGTGACCCGGGACAGGGATCGTACGAGCAGTACTTC. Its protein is CAISDPGQGSYEQYF.

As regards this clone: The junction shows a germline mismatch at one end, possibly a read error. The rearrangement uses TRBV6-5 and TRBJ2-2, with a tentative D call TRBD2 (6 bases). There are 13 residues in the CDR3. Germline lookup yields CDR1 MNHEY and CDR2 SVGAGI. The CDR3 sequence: CVSGYRNTGELFF. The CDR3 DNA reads TGTGTCAGCGGGTACAGAAACACCGGGGAGCTGTTTTTT.